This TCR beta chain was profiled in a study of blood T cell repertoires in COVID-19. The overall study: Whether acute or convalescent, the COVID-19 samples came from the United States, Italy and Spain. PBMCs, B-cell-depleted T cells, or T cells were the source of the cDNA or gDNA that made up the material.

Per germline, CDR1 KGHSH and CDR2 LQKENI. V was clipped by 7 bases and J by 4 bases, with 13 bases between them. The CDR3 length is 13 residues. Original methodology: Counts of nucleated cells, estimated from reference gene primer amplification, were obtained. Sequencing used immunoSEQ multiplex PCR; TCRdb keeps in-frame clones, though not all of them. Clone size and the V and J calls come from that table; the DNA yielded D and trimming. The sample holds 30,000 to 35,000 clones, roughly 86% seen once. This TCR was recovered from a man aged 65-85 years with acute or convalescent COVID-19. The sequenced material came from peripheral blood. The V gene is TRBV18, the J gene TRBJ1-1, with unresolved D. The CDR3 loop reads CASCGEGGTEAFF. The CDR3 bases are TGTGCCAGCTGCGGGGAGGGTGGCACTGAAGCTTTCTTT.